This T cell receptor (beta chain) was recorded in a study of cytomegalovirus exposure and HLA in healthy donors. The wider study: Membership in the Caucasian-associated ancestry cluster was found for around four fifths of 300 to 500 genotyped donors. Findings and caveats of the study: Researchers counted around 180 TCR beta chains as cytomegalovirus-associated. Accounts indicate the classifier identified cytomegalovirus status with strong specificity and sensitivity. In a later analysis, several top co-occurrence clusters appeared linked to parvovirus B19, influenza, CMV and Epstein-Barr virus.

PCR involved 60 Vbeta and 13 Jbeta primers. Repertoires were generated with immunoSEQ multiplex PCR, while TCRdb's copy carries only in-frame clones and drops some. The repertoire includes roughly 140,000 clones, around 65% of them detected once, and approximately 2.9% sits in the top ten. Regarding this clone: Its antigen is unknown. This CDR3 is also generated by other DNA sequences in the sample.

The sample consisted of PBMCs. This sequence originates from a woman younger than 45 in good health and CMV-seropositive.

CDR3 residues: CASSLTYEQYF. The CDR3 DNA follows: TGTGCCAGCAGTCTTACCTACGAGCAGTACTTC. The genes are TRBV2 and TRBJ2-7; D is uncertain. The CDR3 totals 11 residues. Deletions cut 5 bases from V and 2 bases from J, with 4 bases between. Per the germline V gene, CDR1 is SNHLY and CDR2 is FYNNEI.